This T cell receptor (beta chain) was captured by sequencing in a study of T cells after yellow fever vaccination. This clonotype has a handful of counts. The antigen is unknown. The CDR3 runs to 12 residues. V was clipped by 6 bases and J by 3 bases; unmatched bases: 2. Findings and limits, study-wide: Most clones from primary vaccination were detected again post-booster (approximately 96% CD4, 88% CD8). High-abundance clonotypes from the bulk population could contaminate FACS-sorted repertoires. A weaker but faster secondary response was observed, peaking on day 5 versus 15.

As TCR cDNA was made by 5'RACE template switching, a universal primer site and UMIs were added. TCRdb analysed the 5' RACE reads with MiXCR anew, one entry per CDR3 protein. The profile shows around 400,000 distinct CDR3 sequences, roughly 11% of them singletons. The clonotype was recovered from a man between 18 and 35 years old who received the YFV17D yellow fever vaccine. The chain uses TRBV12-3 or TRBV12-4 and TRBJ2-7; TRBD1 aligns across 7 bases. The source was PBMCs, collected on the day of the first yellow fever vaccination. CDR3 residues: CASRRQGYEQYF. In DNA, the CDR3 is TGTGCCAGCAGGCGACAGGGCTACGAGCAGTACTTC.